The 6 T cell receptor beta chains listed next were all sequenced from one sample in a study of cytomegalovirus exposure and HLA in healthy donors. PCR used 60 Vbeta primers and 13 Jbeta primers. Profiling relied on immunoSEQ multiplex PCR, and the TCRdb table lists in-frame clones only, not all of them. The sample lists 150,000 or so clones; about 74% were seen once. Source material: PBMCs. These receptors were collected from a man between 18 and 29 years old in good health and CMV-seropositive.

The rearrangement links TRBV10-3 to TRBJ2-7; 7 bases agree with TRBD1. The CDR3 totals 16 residues. Losses at the gene ends were 6 bases for V and 4 bases for J; bases not matched to a gene: 15. Germline V lookup: CDR1 ENHRY, CDR2 SYGVKD. The CDR3 nucleotides read TGTGCCATCAGGGACCCCCTCCGGGACAGAACGTACGAGCAGTACTTC. Translating it yields CAIRDPLRDRTYEQYF.

This clone was observed a few times. In the same sample, other DNA sequences code for this CDR3. V and J are TRBV2 and TRBJ2-5; D unclear. Trimming stripped 4 bases from V and 1 base from J, with 7 bases between. This CDR3 region has 13 residues. Germline V gene lookup returns CDR1 SNHLY and CDR2 FYNNEI. The CDR3 sequence: CASSVDRQETQYF. The CDR3, as DNA: TGTGCCAGCAGTGTAGATCGCCAAGAGACCCAGTACTTC.

The table lists this clone with a few counts. The V call is TRBV5-4, the J call TRBJ2-7; tentatively, D is TRBD2 (6 bases). The CDR3 has 13 amino acids. The germline V gene has CDR1 SGHNT and CDR2 YYREEE (reference sequence). Trimming pared 3 bases from V and 3 bases from J, leaving 10 bases between. CDR3 protein: CASSSSERYEQYF. The DNA for the CDR3 is TGTGCCAGCAGCTCTAGCGAGCGCTACGAGCAGTACTTC.

The J gene is TRBJ2-3, the V gene TRBV4-1; 11 nucleotides agree with TRBD2. Germline loops: CDR1 MGHRA, CDR2 YSYEKL. This CDR3 spans 17 amino acids. V gave up 1 base and J gave up 1 base; unmatched junction bases: 4. CDR3 sequence: CASSQGLTSGGTDTQYF. CDR3 bases: TGCGCCAGCAGCCAAGGCCTGACTAGCGGGGGCACAGATACGCAGTATTTT.

The V gene is TRBV18, the J gene TRBJ1-5, with 7 positions matching TRBD1. Per the germline V gene, CDR1 is KGHSH and CDR2 is LQKENI. The V and J ends lost 5 bases and 0 bases, in that order; junction bases with no gene match: 16. This CDR3 comprises 19 residues. In DNA, the CDR3 is TGTGCCAGCTCAAGCCTTGGACAGGCAGGAGGGTATAGCAATCAGCCCCAGCATTTT. Amino acid sequence: CASSSLGQAGGYSNQPQHF. The full variable domain, completed using reference TRBV18 and TRBJ1-5, is NAGVMQNPRHLVRRRGQEARLRCSPMKGHSHVYWYRQLPEEGLKFMVYLQKENIIDESGMPKERFSAEFPKEGPSILRIQQVVRGDSAAYFCASSSLGQAGGYSNQPQHFGDGTRLSIL.

This clone was counted once. The chain links TRBV14 to TRBJ1-2; D is possibly TRBD1 (5 bases). The CDR3 contains 14 residues. Germline values: CDR1 SGHDN, CDR2 FVKESK. V lost 0 bases to trimming and J lost 4 bases, with 9 bases between them. The CDR3 DNA sequence: TGTGCCAGCAGCCAAGAAGGCAGGGCCTATGGCTACACCTTC. Its protein is CASSQEGRAYGYTF.